The T cell receptor beta chain described here comes from a study of cytomegalovirus exposure and HLA in healthy donors. Primers for the PCR totalled 60 Vbeta and 13 Jbeta. Some clones are missing from TCRdb's copy, which holds only in-frame ones; the method was immunoSEQ multiplex PCR. The sample contains tens of thousands of clones, more than 65% of which appear only once. Trimming removed 3 bases at V and 10 bases at J, with 22 bases between. The CDR3 length is 16 residues. The germline V gene encodes CDR1 KGHSH and CDR2 LQKENI. J is TRBJ2-1 and V is TRBV18, with a tentative D call TRBD2 (7 bases). The source material was PBMCs. This TCR was recovered from a human donor in good health. The CDR3 DNA follows: TGTGCCAGCTCACCTCGGGGGCGGGGGAATAGCCAGGAGCAGTTCTTC. Translated, it gives CASSPRGRGNSQEQFF.